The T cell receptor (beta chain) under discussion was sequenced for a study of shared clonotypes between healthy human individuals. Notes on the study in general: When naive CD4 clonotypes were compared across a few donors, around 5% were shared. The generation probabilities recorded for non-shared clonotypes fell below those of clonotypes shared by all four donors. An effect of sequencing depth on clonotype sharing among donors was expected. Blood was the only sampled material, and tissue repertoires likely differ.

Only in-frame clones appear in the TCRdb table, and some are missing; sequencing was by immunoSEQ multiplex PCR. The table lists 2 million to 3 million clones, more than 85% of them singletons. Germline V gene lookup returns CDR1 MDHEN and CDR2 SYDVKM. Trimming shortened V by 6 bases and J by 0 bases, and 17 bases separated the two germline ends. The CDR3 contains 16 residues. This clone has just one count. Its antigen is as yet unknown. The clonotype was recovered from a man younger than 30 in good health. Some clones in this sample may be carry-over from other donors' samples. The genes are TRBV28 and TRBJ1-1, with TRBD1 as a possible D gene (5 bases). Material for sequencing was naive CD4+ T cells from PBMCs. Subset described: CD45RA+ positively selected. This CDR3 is CASSPVGRTMNTEAFF. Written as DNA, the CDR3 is TGTGCCAGCAGCCCGGTGGGGCGGACCATGAACACTGAAGCTTTCTTT.